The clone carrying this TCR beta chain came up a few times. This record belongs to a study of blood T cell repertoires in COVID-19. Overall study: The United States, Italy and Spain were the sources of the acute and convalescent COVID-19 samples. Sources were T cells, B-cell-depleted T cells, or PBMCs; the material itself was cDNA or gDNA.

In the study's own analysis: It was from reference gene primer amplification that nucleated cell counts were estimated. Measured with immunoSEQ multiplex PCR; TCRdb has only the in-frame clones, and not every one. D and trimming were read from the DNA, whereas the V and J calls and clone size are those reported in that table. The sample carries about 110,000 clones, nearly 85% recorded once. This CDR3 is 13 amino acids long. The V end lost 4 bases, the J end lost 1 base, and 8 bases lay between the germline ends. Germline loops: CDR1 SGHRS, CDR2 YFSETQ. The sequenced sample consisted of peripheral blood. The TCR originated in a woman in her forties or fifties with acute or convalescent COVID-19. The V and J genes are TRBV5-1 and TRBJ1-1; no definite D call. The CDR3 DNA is TGCGCCAGCAGCCCCGGCGGGAACACTGAAGCTTTCTTT. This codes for CASSPGGNTEAFF.